This T cell receptor beta chain originates from a study of T cell repertoires in cytomegalovirus infection. Across the study: Indications of both CMV infection and matching HLA type were provided by public TCR beta signatures. Study findings and constraints: People with CMV and the relevant HLA were identified by cumulative public TCR beta family frequency. Dominating the ex vivo response were HLA-C-restricted CMV-specific TCR beta clonotypes.

TCRdb recomputed calls from the reads with MiXCR, one row per CDR3 protein. The table lists hundreds of thousands of distinct CDR3 sequences, 8% to 9.5% of them singletons. Trimming took 0 bases from V and 4 from J, leaving 6 bases between them. The CDR3 contains 14 residues. This clonotype was counted a few times. Its antigen is still unknown. Sequenced input: PBMCs. The TCR sequence derives from a human donor in good health (CMV status not recorded). Some clones in this sample may be carry-over from other donors' samples. This chain joins TRBV12-3 or TRBV12-4 and TRBJ1-4; possible D gene TRBD1, 5 bases. CDR3 bases: TGTGCCAGCAGTTTAGCGACAGTTAATGAAAAACTGTTTTTT. This translates into CASSLATVNEKLFF.